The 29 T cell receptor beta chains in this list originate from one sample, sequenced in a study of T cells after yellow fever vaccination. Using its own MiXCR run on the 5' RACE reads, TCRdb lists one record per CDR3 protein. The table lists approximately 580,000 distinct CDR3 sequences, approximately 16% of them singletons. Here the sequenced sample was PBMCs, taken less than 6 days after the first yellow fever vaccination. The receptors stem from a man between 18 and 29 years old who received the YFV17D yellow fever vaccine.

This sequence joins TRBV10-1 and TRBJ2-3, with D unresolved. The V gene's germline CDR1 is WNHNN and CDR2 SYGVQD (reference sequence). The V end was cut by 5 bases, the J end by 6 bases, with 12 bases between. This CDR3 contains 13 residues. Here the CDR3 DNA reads TGCGCCAGCAGTCGGATGGAATGGGATACGCAGTATTTT. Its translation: CASSRMEWDTQYF.

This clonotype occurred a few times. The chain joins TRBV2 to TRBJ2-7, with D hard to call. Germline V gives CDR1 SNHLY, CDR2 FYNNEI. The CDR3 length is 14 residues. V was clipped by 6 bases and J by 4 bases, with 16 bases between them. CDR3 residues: CASSLGRGRYEQYV. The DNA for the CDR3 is TGTGCCAGCAGCCTCGGACGTGGACGGTACGAGCAGTACGTC.

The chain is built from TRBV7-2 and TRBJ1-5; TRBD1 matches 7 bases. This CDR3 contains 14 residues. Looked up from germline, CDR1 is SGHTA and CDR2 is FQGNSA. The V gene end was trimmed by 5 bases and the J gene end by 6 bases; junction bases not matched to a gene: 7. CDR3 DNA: TGTGCCAGCAGCCTTCGACAGGGTGCTCAGCCCCAGCATTTT. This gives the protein CASSLRQGAQPQHF.

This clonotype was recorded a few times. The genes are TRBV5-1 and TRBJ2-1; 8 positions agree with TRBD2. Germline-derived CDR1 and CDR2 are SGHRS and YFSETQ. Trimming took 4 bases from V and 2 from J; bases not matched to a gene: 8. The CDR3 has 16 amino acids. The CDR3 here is CASSNLGGGPYNEQFF. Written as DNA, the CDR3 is TGCGCCAGCAGCAACCTAGGCGGGGGGCCCTACAATGAGCAGTTCTTC.

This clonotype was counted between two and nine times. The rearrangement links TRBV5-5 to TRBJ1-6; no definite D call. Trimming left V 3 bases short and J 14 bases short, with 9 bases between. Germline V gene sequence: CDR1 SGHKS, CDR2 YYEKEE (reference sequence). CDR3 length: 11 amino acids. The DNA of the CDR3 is TGTGCCAGCAGCTCTGTGACCACCCTCCACTTT. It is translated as CASSSVTTLHF.

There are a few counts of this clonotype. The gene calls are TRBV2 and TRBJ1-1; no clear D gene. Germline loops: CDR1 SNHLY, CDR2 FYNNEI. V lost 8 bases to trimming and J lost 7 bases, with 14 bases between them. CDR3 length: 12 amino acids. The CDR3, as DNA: TGTGCCAGCGGAAGGGAGACGATTGAAGCTTTCTTT. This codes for CASGRETIEAFF.

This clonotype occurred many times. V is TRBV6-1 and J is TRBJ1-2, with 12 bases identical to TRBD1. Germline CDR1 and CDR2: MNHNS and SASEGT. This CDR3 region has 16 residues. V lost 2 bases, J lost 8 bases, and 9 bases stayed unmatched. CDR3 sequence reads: CASSELPGQGAQGYTF. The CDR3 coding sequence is TGTGCCAGCAGTGAACTCCCGGGACAGGGGGCGCAGGGCTACACCTTC.

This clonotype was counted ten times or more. Written as DNA, the CDR3 is TGTGCCACCAGCAGAGAGAGAGATACGCAGTATTTT. This encodes CATSRERDTQYF. The chain links TRBV15 to TRBJ2-3; D is uncertain. From germline, CDR1 is LNHNV and CDR2 YYDKDF (reference sequence). This CDR3 spans 12 amino acids. The V gene lost 0 bases and the J gene lost 5 bases, with 3 bases spanning the gap.

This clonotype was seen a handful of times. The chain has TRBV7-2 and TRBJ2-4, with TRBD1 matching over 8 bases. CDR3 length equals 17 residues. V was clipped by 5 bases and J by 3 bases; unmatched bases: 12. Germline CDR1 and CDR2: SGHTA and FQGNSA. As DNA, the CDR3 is TGTGCCAGCAGCCCTAACTTCAGGGGGCGCGACAAAAACATTCAGTACTTC. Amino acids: CASSPNFRGRDKNIQYF.

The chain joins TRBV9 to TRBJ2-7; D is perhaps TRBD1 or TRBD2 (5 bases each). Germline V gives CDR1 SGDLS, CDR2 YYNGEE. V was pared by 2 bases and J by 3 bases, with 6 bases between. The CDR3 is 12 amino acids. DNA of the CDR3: TGTGCCAGCAGCGTGGGGGACTACGAGCAGTACTTC. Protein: CASSVGDYEQYF.

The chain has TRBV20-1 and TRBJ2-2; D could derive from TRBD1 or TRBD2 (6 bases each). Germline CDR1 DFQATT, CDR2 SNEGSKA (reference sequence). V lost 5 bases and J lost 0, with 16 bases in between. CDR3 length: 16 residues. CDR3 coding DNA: TGCAGTGCTCCCCACGCGGGGACAACGAACACCGGGGAGCTGTTTTTT. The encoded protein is CSAPHAGTTNTGELFF.

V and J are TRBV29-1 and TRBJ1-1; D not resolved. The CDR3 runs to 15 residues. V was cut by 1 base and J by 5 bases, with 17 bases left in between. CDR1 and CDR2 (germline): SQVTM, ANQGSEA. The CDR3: CSVEVGVGGGTEAFF. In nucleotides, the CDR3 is TGCAGCGTTGAAGTCGGGGTTGGTGGTGGTACTGAAGCTTTCTTT.

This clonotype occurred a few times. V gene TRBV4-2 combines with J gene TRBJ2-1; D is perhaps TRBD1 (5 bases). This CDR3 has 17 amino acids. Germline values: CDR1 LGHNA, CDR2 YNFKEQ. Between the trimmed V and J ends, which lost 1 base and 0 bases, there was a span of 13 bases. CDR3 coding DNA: TGTGCCAGCAGCCAAGGAATGGGGCAAAACTCCTACAATGAGCAGTTCTTC. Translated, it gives CASSQGMGQNSYNEQFF.

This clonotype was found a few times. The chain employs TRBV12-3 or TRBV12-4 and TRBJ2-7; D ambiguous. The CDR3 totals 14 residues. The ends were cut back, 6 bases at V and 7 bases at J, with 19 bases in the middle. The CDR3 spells CASSNRGGAGEQYF. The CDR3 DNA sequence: TGTGCCAGCAGCAACCGAGGTGGAGCAGGAGAGCAGTACTTC.

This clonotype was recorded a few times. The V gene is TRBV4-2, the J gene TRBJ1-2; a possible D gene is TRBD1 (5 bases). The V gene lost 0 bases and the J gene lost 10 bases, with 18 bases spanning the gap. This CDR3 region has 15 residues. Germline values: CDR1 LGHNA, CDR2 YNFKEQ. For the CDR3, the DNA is TGTGCCAGCAGCCAAGATGCCCTGAGTATGACAGACTACACCTTC. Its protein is CASSQDALSMTDYTF.

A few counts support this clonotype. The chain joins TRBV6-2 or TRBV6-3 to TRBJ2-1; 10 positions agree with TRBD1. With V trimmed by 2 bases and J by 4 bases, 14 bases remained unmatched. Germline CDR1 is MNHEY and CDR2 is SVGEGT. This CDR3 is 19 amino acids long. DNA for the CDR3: TGTGCCAGCAGTTACACGACAGGGGGCTCCCGCTTTCCTTACAATGAGCAGTTCTTC. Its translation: CASSYTTGGSRFPYNEQFF.

The CDR3 bases are TGCGCCAGCACCACCGGGAGGGCAACTAATGAAAAACTGTTTTTT. Its translation is CASTTGRATNEKLFF. The chain links TRBV5-1 to TRBJ1-4; no clear D gene. The germline V gene encodes CDR1 SGHRS and CDR2 YFSETQ. This CDR3 has 15 residues. Between the trimmed V and J ends, which lost 6 bases and 0 bases, there was a span of 12 bases.

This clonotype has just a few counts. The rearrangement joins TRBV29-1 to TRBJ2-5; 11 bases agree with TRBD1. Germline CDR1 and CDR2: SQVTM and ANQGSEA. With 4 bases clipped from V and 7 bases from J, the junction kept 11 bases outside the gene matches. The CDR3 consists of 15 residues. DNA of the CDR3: TGCAGCGTTGGGACAGGGGGCTTCCCGGCGGGGACCCAGTACTTC. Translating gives CSVGTGGFPAGTQYF.

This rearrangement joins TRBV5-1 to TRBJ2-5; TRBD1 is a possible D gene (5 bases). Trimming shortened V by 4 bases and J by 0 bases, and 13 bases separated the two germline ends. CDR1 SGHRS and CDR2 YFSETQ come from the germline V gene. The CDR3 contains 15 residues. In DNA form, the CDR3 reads TGCGCCAGCAGCCCCTTGGGGCAGGACCAAGAGACCCAGTACTTC. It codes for CASSPLGQDQETQYF.

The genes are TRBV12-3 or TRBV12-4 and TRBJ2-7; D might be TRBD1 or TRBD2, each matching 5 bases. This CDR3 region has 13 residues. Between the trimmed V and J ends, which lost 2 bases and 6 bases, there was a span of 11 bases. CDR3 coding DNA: TGTGCCAGCAGTTTAAGCGGAACAGGCGAGCAGTACGTC. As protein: CASSLSGTGEQYV.

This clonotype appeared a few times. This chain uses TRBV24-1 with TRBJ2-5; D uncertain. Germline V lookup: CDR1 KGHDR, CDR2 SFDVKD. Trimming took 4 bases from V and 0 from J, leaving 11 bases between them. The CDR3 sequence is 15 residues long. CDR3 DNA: TGTGCCACCAGTGAACTGGACGGTGACCAAGAGACCCAGTACTTC. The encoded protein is CATSELDGDQETQYF.

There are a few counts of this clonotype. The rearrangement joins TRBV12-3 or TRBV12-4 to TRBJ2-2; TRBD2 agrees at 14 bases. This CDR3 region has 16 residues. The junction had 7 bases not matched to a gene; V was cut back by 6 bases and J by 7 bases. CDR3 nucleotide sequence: TGTGCCAGCAGCTCCGGGACTAGCGGGGGAGGCGGGGAGCTGTTTTTT. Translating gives CASSSGTSGGGGELFF.

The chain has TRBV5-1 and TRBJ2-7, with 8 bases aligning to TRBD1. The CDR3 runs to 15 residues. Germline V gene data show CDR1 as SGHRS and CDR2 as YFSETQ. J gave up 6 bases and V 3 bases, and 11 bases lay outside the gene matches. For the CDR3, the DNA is TGCGCCAGCAGCTCAGGAGGACAGGGCAACGCCGAGCAGTACTTC. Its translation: CASSSGGQGNAEQYF.

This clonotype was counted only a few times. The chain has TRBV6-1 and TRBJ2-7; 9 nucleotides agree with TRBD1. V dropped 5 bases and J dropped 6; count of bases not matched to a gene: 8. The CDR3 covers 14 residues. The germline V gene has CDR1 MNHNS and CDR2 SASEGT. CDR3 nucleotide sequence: TGTGCCAGCAGTAGGGGACAGGGACGAGGCGAGCAGTACGTC. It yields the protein CASSRGQGRGEQYV.

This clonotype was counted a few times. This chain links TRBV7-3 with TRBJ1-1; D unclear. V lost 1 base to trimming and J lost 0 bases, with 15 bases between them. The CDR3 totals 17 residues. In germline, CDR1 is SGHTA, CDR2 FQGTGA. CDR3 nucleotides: TGTGCCAGCAGCTTAAGTAGGACGGAGGATTTGAACACTGAAGCTTTCTTT. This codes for CASSLSRTEDLNTEAFF.

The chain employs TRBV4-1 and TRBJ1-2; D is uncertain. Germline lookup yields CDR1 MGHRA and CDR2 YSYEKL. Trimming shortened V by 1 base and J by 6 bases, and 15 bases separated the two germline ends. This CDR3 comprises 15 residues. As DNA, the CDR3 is TGCGCCAGCAGCCAAGTGCCCGGGTTTGGAAATGGCTACACCTTC. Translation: CASSQVPGFGNGYTF.

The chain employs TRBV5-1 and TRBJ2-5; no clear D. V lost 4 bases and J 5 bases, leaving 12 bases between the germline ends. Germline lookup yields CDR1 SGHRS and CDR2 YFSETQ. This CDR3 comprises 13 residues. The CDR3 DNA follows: TGCGCCAGCAGCCGCGGATCCGCGGAGACCCAGTACTTC. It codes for CASSRGSAETQYF.

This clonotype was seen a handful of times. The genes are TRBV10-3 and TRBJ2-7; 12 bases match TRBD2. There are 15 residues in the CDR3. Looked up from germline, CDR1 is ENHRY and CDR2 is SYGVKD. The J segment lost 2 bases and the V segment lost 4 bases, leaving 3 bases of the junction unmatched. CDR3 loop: CAISGGLAGTYEQYF. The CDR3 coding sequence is TGTGCCATCAGTGGAGGACTAGCGGGGACCTACGAGCAGTACTTC.

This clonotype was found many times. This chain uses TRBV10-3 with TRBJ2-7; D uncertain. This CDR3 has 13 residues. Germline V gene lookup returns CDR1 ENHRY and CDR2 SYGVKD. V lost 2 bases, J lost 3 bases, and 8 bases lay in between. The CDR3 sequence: CAISEQESYEQYF. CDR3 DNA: TGTGCCATCAGTGAGCAGGAGAGCTACGAGCAGTACTTC.